The next 25 T cell receptor beta chains were all read from a single sample in a study of human CD8 memory T cell subsets. Libraries of TCR beta chains were produced by 5' RACE (UMI-labeled). TCRdb reprocessed the 5' RACE reads and reports one entry per CDR3 protein, with no DNA. The sample includes approximately 7,800 distinct CDR3 sequences. Material: CD8+ T cells from PBMCs. The receptors were sampled from a human donor in good health.

This clonotype is deemed medium-sized by its frequency. The chain links TRBV4-3 to TRBJ1-1; TCRdb calls TRBD1, which cannot be checked without DNA. Germline loops: CDR1 LGHNA, CDR2 YSLEER. This CDR3 has 15 residues. The CDR3 here is CASSQVRDGGTEAFF.

The chain is built from TRBV7-9 and TRBJ2-7; the D gene TCRdb calls, TRBD2, cannot be checked with no DNA. The CDR3 spans 16 residues. Germline assignment: CDR1 SEHNR and CDR2 FQNEAQ (reference sequence). CDR3 loop: CASSPPTSGGVYEQYF. Using reference TRBV7-9 and TRBJ2-7 for the parts outside the CDR3, the full variable domain is DTGVSQNPRHKITKRGQNVTFRCDPISEHNRLYWYRQTLGQGPEFLTYFQNEAQLEKSRLLSDRFSAERPKGSFSTLEIQRTEQGDSAMYLCASSPPTSGGVYEQYFGPGTRLTVT.

J is TRBJ1-5 and V is TRBV7-9. The CDR3 spans 14 residues. The V gene's germline CDR1 is SEHNR and CDR2 FQNEAQ (reference sequence). The CDR3 loop is CASSFVGLGQPQHF. The variable domain in full, with the rest retrieved from reference TRBV7-9 and TRBJ1-5, is DTGVSQNPRHKITKRGQNVTFRCDPISEHNRLYWYRQTLGQGPEFLTYFQNEAQLEKSRLLSDRFSAERPKGSFSTLEIQRTEQGDSAMYLCASSFVGLGQPQHFGDGTRLSIL.

The J gene is TRBJ1-4, the V gene TRBV12-3 or TRBV12-4. The CDR3 is 11 residues long. Here the CDR3 reads CASSLTEKLFF.

The chain employs TRBV27 and TRBJ2-1; TCRdb's D gene call, TRBD1, goes unchecked for lack of DNA. The CDR3 totals 16 residues. Germline CDR1 is MNHEY and CDR2 is SMNVEV (reference sequence). CDR3: CASSLSGQGIWNEQFF.

The V call is TRBV29-1, the J call TRBJ1-1; TCRdb indicates TRBD1, and absent DNA this call remains unverified. The CDR3 contains 14 residues. Looked up from germline, CDR1 is SQVTM and CDR2 is ANQGSEA. The CDR3 is CSVVTGALNTEAFF. Full variable domain (rest looked up from reference TRBV29-1 and TRBJ1-1): SAVISQKPSRDICQRGTSLTIQCQVDSQVTMMFWYRQQPGQSLTLIATANQGSEATYESGFVIDKFPISRPNLTFSTLTVSNMSPEDSSIYLCSVVTGALNTEAFFGQGTRLTVV.

The chain employs TRBV6-6 and TRBJ2-7; TCRdb lists TRBD1, though no DNA is available to test this call. CDR1 and CDR2 from the germline V gene are MNHNY and SVGAGI (reference sequence). The CDR3 runs to 12 residues. The CDR3 spells CASTPDGLEQYF.

The chain has TRBV27 and TRBJ2-7; TCRdb lists TRBD2, though no DNA is available to test this call. The CDR3 loop spans 15 amino acids. Germline CDR1 MNHEY, CDR2 SMNVEV (reference sequence). CDR3 region: CASRRGLADIYEQYF.

The chain links TRBV5-4 to TRBJ1-1. CDR3 length equals 14 residues. Germline V lookup: CDR1 SGHNT, CDR2 YYREEE (reference sequence). CDR3 in amino acids: CASSPGAGRAEAFF. The full variable domain, completed using reference TRBV5-4 and TRBJ1-1, is ETGVTQSPTHLIKTRGQQVTLRCSSQSGHNTVSWYQQALGQGPQFIFQYYREEENGRGNFPPRFSGLQFPNYSSELNVNALELDDSALYLCASSPGAGRAEAFFGQGTRLTVV.

This clonotype shows up as medium-sized (0.01 to 0.1%) by frequency. The CDR3 protein is CASCPTDSNEKLFF. This rearrangement joins TRBV10-2 to TRBJ1-4. Germline assignment: CDR1 WSHSY and CDR2 SAAADI. This CDR3 is 14 amino acids long.

The CDR3 reads CASSIDPGNLNEQFF. V is TRBV19 and J is TRBJ2-1. Germline CDR1 and CDR2: LNHDA and SQIVND (reference sequence). CDR3 length: 15 residues.

The chain employs TRBV11-2 and TRBJ2-7; TCRdb gives TRBD1 as the D gene, but with no DNA this cannot be confirmed. This CDR3 region has 12 residues. From germline, CDR1 is SGHAT and CDR2 FQNNGV. The CDR3 reads CASSQDRDGQYF. Looking up the rest from reference TRBV11-2 and TRBJ2-7 gives the full variable domain: EAGVAQSPRYKIIEKRQSVAFWCNPISGHATLYWYQQILGQGPKLLIQFQNNGVVDDSQLPKDRFSAERLKGVDSTLKIQPAKLEDSAVYLCASSQDRDGQYFGPGTRLTVT.

This clonotype is classed as medium-sized by frequency. This chain uses TRBV6-2 or TRBV6-3 with TRBJ2-1; with no DNA, the TCRdb D assignment of TRBD2 cannot be verified. CDR3 length: 15 amino acids. The germline V gene encodes CDR1 MNHEY and CDR2 SVGEGT. CDR3 region: CASSSGTSVPWEQFF.

The V call is TRBV28, the J call TRBJ1-2; no DNA is available, so the TRBD1 call from TCRdb remains unchecked. Germline V gives CDR1 MDHEN, CDR2 SYDVKM. The CDR3 is 16 residues long. Here the CDR3 reads CASSSTHTDRFDGYTF.

The gene calls are TRBV28 and TRBJ2-1; TCRdb's assignment of TRBD1 cannot be checked, as there is no DNA. Germline CDR1 MDHEN, CDR2 SYDVKM. The CDR3 length is 12 residues. The CDR3 reads CASSLAPNEQFF. The entire variable domain, with the rest obtained from reference TRBV28 and TRBJ2-1, is as follows: DVKVTQSSRYLVKRTGEKVFLECVQDMDHENMFWYRQDPGLGLRLIYFSYDVKMKEKGDIPEGYSVSREKKERFSLILESASTNQTSMYLCASSLAPNEQFFGPGTRLTVL.

V gene TRBV6-2 or TRBV6-3 combines with J gene TRBJ2-1. The CDR3 has 12 amino acids. Looked up from germline, CDR1 is MNHEY and CDR2 is SVGEGT. CDR3 region: CATQWAYNEQFF.

The chain uses TRBV27 and TRBJ1-2. CDR1 MNHEY and CDR2 SMNVEV come from the germline V gene (reference sequence). The CDR3 spans 13 residues. The CDR3 loop is CASSAGAGEGYTF.

The chain has TRBV28 and TRBJ1-6; TCRdb designates TRBD1, a call that cannot be tested without DNA. The germline CDR1 and CDR2 sequences are MDHEN and SYDVKM. There are 16 residues in the CDR3. The chain's CDR3 is CASSLEGPGFNSPLHF.

V is TRBV11-2 and J is TRBJ2-1; TCRdb names TRBD2, which stays unverified in the absence of DNA. Germline CDR1 and CDR2: SGHAT and FQNNGV. This CDR3 spans 15 amino acids. The CDR3 region is CASSLGSGDYNEQFF.

The chain recombines TRBV12-3 or TRBV12-4 with TRBJ2-1; TCRdb selects TRBD2, and the lack of DNA leaves this call unchecked. There are 17 residues in the CDR3. The CDR3 spells CASSLEIADPSYNEQFF.

The CDR3 is CASSLGTGGPLTYEQYF. This chain uses TRBV11-2 with TRBJ2-7; TCRdb lists TRBD1, though no DNA is available to test this call. The CDR3 length is 17 residues. The V gene's germline CDR1 is SGHAT and CDR2 FQNNGV.

The rearrangement uses TRBV7-9 and TRBJ2-3; TCRdb's D call, TRBD1, is unchecked because there is no DNA. Germline CDR1 is SEHNR and CDR2 is FQNEAQ (reference sequence). The length of the CDR3 is 14 residues. The CDR3: CASSPGQSPNTQYF.

The V call is TRBV20-1, the J call TRBJ2-1; the D call from TCRdb, TRBD1, cannot be confirmed without DNA. CDR1 and CDR2 from the germline V gene are DFQATT and SNEGSKA (reference sequence). The CDR3 covers 14 residues. The CDR3 reads CSRLGGESYNEQFF.

The chain has TRBV9 and TRBJ2-3. CDR1 SGDLS and CDR2 YYNGEE come from the germline V gene. The CDR3 contains 14 residues. The CDR3 sequence: CASSVESSTDTQYF.

This chain connects TRBV2 to TRBJ1-1; the TCRdb D gene call, TRBD1, has no DNA to confirm it. CDR3 length: 16 residues. Germline lookup yields CDR1 SNHLY and CDR2 FYNNEI. The CDR3 spells CASQSGAAGLNTEAFF.